This T cell receptor beta chain was profiled in a study of T cells in localized non-small cell lung cancer. Whole-study results and caveats: Owing to sequencing of a solitary tumor region, heterogeneity cannot be discounted. Overall survival was longer when the density of T cells in the blood was higher.

The germline V gene has CDR1 SGHNT and CDR2 YENEEA. J gave up 3 bases and V 3 bases, and 4 bases lay outside the gene matches. This CDR3 region has 15 residues. Some clones are missing from TCRdb's copy, which holds only in-frame ones; the method was immunoSEQ multiplex PCR. The sample holds about 7,600 clones, 45% to 65% seen once. The sample holds a few counts of this clone. The antigen is undetermined. Sample: lymph node tissue, taken before any cancer treatment. The source is a male donor at least 60 years old with stage I squamous cell lung carcinoma. The V call is TRBV11-3, the J call TRBJ2-1; 8 bases align to TRBD1. The CDR3 loop is CASSLTGQDYNEQFF. For the CDR3, the DNA is TGTGCCAGCAGCTTGACGGGACAGGACTACAATGAGCAGTTCTTC.